What follows are 21 T cell receptor beta chains derived from one specimen sequenced in a study of OX40 agonist ivuxolimab in advanced cancers. Repertoires were generated with immunoSEQ multiplex PCR, while TCRdb's copy carries only in-frame clones and drops some. The data show 65,000 to 85,000 clones, approximately 86% seen once. The source material was CD4+ or CD8+ T cells sorted from blood, sampled in a trial of the OX40 agonist ivuxolimab. These receptor sequences come from an adult with an advanced solid tumor such as melanoma, head and neck, liver or kidney cancer.

The chain recombines TRBV28 with TRBJ1-3; unclear D gene. V lost 5 bases, J lost 7 bases, and 15 bases lay in between. Germline V gene lookup returns CDR1 MDHEN and CDR2 SYDVKM. The CDR3 has 14 residues. DNA for the CDR3: TGTGCCAGCAGTATCGCGACCCCGGGGAACACCATATATTTT. Its translation: CASSIATPGNTIYF.

This chain uses TRBV18 with TRBJ2-2; D is ambiguous. Trimming shortened V by 2 bases and J by 3 bases, and 7 bases separated the two germline ends. CDR1 KGHSH and CDR2 LQKENI come from the germline V gene. The CDR3 covers 14 residues. The CDR3: CASSPATHTGELFF. CDR3 nucleotides: TGTGCCAGCTCACCAGCGACCCACACCGGGGAGCTGTTTTTT.

The rearrangement links TRBV6-5 to TRBJ2-3; D possibly corresponds to TRBD2 (5 bases). This CDR3 comprises 13 residues. Between the trimmed V and J ends, which lost 6 bases and 6 bases, there was a span of 13 bases. In germline, CDR1 is MNHEY, CDR2 SVGAGI. As DNA, the CDR3 is TGTGCCAGCAGCCGCACTAGAATGGATACGCAGTATTTT. It codes for CASSRTRMDTQYF.

This sequence joins TRBV28 and TRBJ2-7; TRBD1 agrees at 8 bases. Germline V CDR1 and CDR2: MDHEN, SYDVKM. V shed 5 bases, J shed 2 bases, and the junction held 5 bases outside the gene matches. This CDR3 has 14 amino acids. The CDR3 sequence is CASSPGTGTYEQYF. For the CDR3, the DNA is TGTGCCAGCAGTCCCGGGACAGGCACCTACGAGCAGTACTTC.

This clone was seen once. The chain couples TRBV30 to TRBJ2-1; D unclear. Germline CDR1 is GTSNPN and CDR2 is SVGIG (reference sequence). Trimming cost V 3 bases and J 3 bases, with 15 bases left between them. This CDR3 has 15 residues. In DNA, the CDR3 is TGTGCCTGGAGCTTCTCGGGCACCAGCTACAATGAGCAGTTCTTC. This codes for CAWSFSGTSYNEQFF.

The rearrangement joins TRBV14 to TRBJ2-5, with D uncertain. The V end was cut by 4 bases, the J end by 0 bases, with 6 bases between. The CDR3 has 13 residues. Germline assignment: CDR1 SGHDN and CDR2 FVKESK. CDR3 nucleotide sequence: TGTGCCAGCAGCCGCCACTACCAAGAGACCCAGTACTTC. This translates into CASSRHYQETQYF.

The chain uses TRBV18 and TRBJ1-4; perhaps TRBD1 as D (5 bases). Trimming took 2 bases from V and 1 from J, leaving 5 bases between them. The CDR3 length is 14 residues. CDR1 KGHSH and CDR2 LQKENI come from the germline V gene. CDR3 DNA sequence: TGTGCCAGCTCACCAAGGGGAACTAATGAAAAACTGTTTTTT. Translated, it gives CASSPRGTNEKLFF.

This chain connects TRBV6-5 to TRBJ1-2; a weak D match, TRBD1 (5 bases). Germline lookup yields CDR1 MNHEY and CDR2 SVGAGI. V was clipped by 5 bases and J by 6 bases, with 13 bases between them. The CDR3 consists of 13 residues. Here the CDR3 reads CASSKTGTDGYTF. The CDR3 nucleotides are TGTGCCAGCAGTAAAACCGGGACCGATGGCTACACCTTC.

J is TRBJ2-1 and V is TRBV18; TRBD1 aligns across 9 bases. The trim removed 6 bases at V and 3 bases at J, leaving 9 bases unmatched. The CDR3 totals 16 residues. Germline values: CDR1 KGHSH, CDR2 LQKENI. The CDR3: CASSQQGARIYNEQFF. The CDR3 region has the DNA TGTGCCAGCTCGCAACAGGGGGCGCGGATCTACAATGAGCAGTTCTTC.

The J gene is TRBJ2-5, the V gene TRBV2, with 9 bases matching TRBD1. From germline, CDR1 is SNHLY and CDR2 FYNNEI. The CDR3 consists of 14 residues. The V gene end was trimmed by 6 bases and the J gene end by 5 bases; junction bases not matched to a gene: 7. Here the CDR3 reads CASRDRGVEETQYF. In nucleotides, the CDR3 is TGTGCCAGCAGGGACAGGGGAGTGGAGGAGACCCAGTACTTC.

The chain links TRBV6-5 to TRBJ2-5, with 14 bases lining up with TRBD2. The germline V gene has CDR1 MNHEY and CDR2 SVGAGI. V lost 4 bases to trimming and J lost 5 bases; unmatched junction nucleotides: 3. This CDR3 is built from 15 residues. CDR3 coding DNA: TGTGCCAGCAGTTCCTGGACTAGCGGGAGGGAGACCCAGTACTTC. Its protein is CASSSWTSGRETQYF.

This clone is a singleton in its sample. The CDR3 nucleotides are TGTGCCAGCAGCCTGGGACAGGGGGGTAACGAGCAGTACTTC. It is translated as CASSLGQGGNEQYF. The J gene is TRBJ2-7, the V gene TRBV5-4; 11 bases map to TRBD1. CDR3 size: 14 residues. The V gene's germline CDR1 is SGHNT and CDR2 YYREEE (reference sequence). Germline trimming cut 4 bases from V and 5 bases from J; bases unmatched to any gene: 5.

The J gene is TRBJ2-5, the V gene TRBV7-3; D unresolved. The CDR3 sequence is 13 residues long. V lost 0 bases and J lost 10, with 12 bases in between. The V gene's germline CDR1 is SGHTA and CDR2 FQGTGA. CDR3 DNA: TGTGCCAGCAGCTTAACTATCGGCGGAGACCAGTACTTC. Its protein is CASSLTIGGDQYF.

V gene TRBV7-9 combines with J gene TRBJ2-2; 7 bases match TRBD2. The CDR3 runs 16 residues. The germline V gene has CDR1 SEHNR and CDR2 FQNEAQ (reference sequence). V lost 4 bases and J lost 5; bases outside the gene matches: 10. CDR3 in DNA: TGTGCCAGCAGCTGGGGGGGTCCCTGGGGGACCGGGGAGCTGTTTTTT. Translated: CASSWGGPWGTGELFF.

This chain connects TRBV6-5 to TRBJ2-5, with 7 nucleotides matching TRBD2. Per the germline V gene, CDR1 is MNHEY and CDR2 is SVGAGI. The CDR3 runs to 15 residues. Trimming at V came to 4 bases and at J to 2 bases, leaving 7 bases not matched to a gene. The CDR3 coding sequence is TGTGCCAGCAGTTTCGAAGCGGGGAAACAAGAGACCCAGTACTTC. This translates into CASSFEAGKQETQYF.

The chain is built from TRBV6-1 and TRBJ2-7, with a weak D call TRBD1 (6 bases). There are 18 residues in the CDR3. Trimming cost V 4 bases and J 6 bases, with 28 bases left between them. Germline CDR1 MNHNS, CDR2 SASEGT. This CDR3 is CASSGGYPYRTDSLEQYF. CDR3 coding DNA: TGTGCCAGCAGTGGTGGGTATCCCTATCGGACAGACTCCCTCGAGCAGTACTTC.

This chain links TRBV28 with TRBJ2-7; 8 bases map to TRBD1. The germline gives CDR1 MDHEN, CDR2 SYDVKM. The CDR3 consists of 15 residues. V trimming: 5 bases; J trimming: 1 base; junction bases outside the gene matches: 7. The CDR3: CASSPTGTGSYEQYF. CDR3 sequence (DNA): TGTGCCAGCAGTCCCACCGGGACAGGTTCCTACGAGCAGTACTTC. The full variable domain, rest sourced from reference TRBV28 and TRBJ2-7, is DVKVTQSSRYLVKRTGEKVFLECVQDMDHENMFWYRQDPGLGLRLIYFSYDVKMKEKGDIPEGYSVSREKKERFSLILESASTNQTSMYLCASSPTGTGSYEQYFGPGTRLTVT.

The chain recombines TRBV7-2 with TRBJ2-5, with D possibly matching TRBD2 (5 bases). The CDR3 is made up of 13 amino acids. In germline, CDR1 is SGHTA, CDR2 FQGNSA. Trimming removed 5 bases from V and 4 bases from J, with 11 bases in between. CDR3 sequence (DNA): TGTGCCAGCAGCGCGGTAGAGGGAGAGACCCAGTACTTC. This encodes CASSAVEGETQYF.

V usage is TRBV19 and J usage is TRBJ1-6; the match to TRBD1 covers 7 bases. The CDR3 contains 14 residues. V was pared by 6 bases and J by 9 bases, with 8 bases of the junction left unmatched. Germline CDR1 is LNHDA and CDR2 is SQIVND (reference sequence). CDR3 protein: CASRSGAGGSPLHF. The CDR3 bases are TGTGCCAGTAGATCCGGGGCAGGGGGTTCACCCCTCCACTTT.

The chain joins TRBV5-1 to TRBJ1-6; TRBD1 matches 7 bases. V lost 3 bases, J lost 5 bases, and 2 bases stayed unmatched. The CDR3 loop spans 14 amino acids. Germline lookup yields CDR1 SGHRS and CDR2 YFSETQ. The CDR3 DNA is TGCGCCAGCAGCTCGGGACAGAATAATTCACCCCTCCACTTT. Its translation: CASSSGQNNSPLHF.

Points on this clone: One end of the junction does not line up with germline, which may come from a read error. V gene TRBV9 combines with J gene TRBJ1-2, with TRBD1 matching over 9 bases. This CDR3 spans 15 amino acids. Per the germline V gene, CDR1 is SGDLS and CDR2 is YYNGEE. CDR3 region: CASSPGQGPKYGYTF. DNA for the CDR3: TGTGCCAGCAGCCCGGGACAGGGCCCTAAGTATGGCTACACCTTC.